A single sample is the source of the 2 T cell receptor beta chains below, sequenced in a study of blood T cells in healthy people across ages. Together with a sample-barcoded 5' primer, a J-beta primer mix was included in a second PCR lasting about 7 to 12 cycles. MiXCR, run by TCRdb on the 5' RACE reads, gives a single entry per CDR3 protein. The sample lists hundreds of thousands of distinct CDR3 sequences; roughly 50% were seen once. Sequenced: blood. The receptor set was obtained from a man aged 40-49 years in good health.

This chain's CDR3 is CASSFRTSGVNEQFF. The DNA of the CDR3 is TGTGCCAGCAGCTTTCGGACTAGCGGGGTGAATGAGCAGTTCTTC. The rearrangement uses TRBV14 and TRBJ2-1, with TRBD2 matching over 12 bases. With 5 bases clipped from V and 7 bases from J, the junction kept 6 bases outside the gene matches. This CDR3 region has 15 residues. The germline V gene encodes CDR1 SGHDN and CDR2 FVKESK.

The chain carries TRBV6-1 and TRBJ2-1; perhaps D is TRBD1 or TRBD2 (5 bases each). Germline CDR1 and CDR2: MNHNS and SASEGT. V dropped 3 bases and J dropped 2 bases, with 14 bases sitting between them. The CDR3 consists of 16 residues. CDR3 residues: CASSDLEGLPYNEQFF. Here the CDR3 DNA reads TGTGCCAGCAGTGATTTAGAGGGGTTACCCTACAATGAGCAGTTCTTC.